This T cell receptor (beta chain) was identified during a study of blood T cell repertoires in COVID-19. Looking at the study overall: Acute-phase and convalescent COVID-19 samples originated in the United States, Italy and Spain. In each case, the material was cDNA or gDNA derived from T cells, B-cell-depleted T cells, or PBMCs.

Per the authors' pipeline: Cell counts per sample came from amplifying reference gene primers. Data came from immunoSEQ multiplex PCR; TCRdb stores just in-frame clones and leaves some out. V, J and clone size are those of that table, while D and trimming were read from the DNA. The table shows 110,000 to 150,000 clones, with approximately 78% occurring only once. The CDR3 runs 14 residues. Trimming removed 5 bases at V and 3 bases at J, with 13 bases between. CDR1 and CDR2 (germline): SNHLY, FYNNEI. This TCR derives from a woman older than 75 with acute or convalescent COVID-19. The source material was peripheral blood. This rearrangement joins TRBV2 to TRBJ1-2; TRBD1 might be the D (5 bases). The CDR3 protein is CASSRTLGDYGYTF. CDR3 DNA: TGTGCCAGCAGTAGGACGCTAGGGGACTATGGCTACACCTTC.